This TCR beta chain stems from a study of Graves' ophthalmopathy and Graves' hyperthyroidism (dated by TCRdb to 2016 to 2019). Regarding the complete study: A patient counted as having stable hyperthyroidism if there was no progression to ophthalmopathy within 18 months of follow-up. The study used TCR beta repertoire signatures to distinguish Graves' ophthalmopathy from Graves' hyperthyroidism and to predict progression to ophthalmopathy. In total, approximately 130 blood samples were TCR-sequenced: some 43 ophthalmopathy, approximately 75 hyperthyroidism and approximately 17 hyperthyroidism-to-ophthalmopathy patients. Following sampling, methimazole starting at 30 mg daily was administered to hyperthyroidism patients, and high-dose intravenous methylprednisolone was administered to ophthalmopathy patients. In five or six hyperthyroidism patients, T-cell repertoires of thyroid tissue and blood were compared. To explore V-J signatures that separate ophthalmopathy from hyperthyroidism, a discovery set of approximately 100 patients was enrolled, consisting of 40 to 45 with ophthalmopathy and roughly 59 with stable hyperthyroidism. An independent validation cohort was composed of approximately 19 hyperthyroidism patients and about 17 patients who later progressed from hyperthyroidism to ophthalmopathy.

This clonotype was picked up many times. Which antigen it targets is not known. No qualities accompany the bases; no much larger clone lies one base away. Hyperthyroidism patients were newly diagnosed, with disease duration under 2 months, and aged 18 to 65 years. Patients with other autoimmune diseases, uncontrolled infections, pregnancy or lactation were excluded from the study. Clinical symptoms, serum thyroxine, TRAb, thyroid ultrasound and orbital computed tomography formed the basis of the diagnosis. Total RNA was extracted using Trizol reagent, and RNA quality was checked on an Agilent 2100 Bioanalyzer. Paper-wide results and their limitations: Ophthalmopathy was separated from stable hyperthyroidism by the 13-signature model with roughly 90% sensitivity and roughly 83% specificity in cross-validation and with 80%/75% in the test set. No statistical method was used to predetermine the sample size, and group allocation was not hidden from the investigators. In validation, the model predicted ophthalmopathy progression with roughly 68% sensitivity and 72% to 80% specificity; roughly eleven predicted patients were CT-confirmed with GO in a median of 6.5 months. Among expanded thyroid clonotypes with frequency above 0.001, most also showed up in blood, which suggests that blood repertoires may reflect the thyroid immune response.

V is shortened by 4 bases, J by 4 bases, and the region joining them spans 20 bases. Reading from cysteine to phenylalanine, the CDR3 counts 16 amino acids. The DNA shown is the 48-base CDR3, in frame from base 1. The germline V gene sets CDR1 to SNHLY and CDR2 to FYNNEI. TCR beta CDR3 regions were amplified from RNA transcripts for repertoire sequencing. A first-round RT-PCR used HTBI primers with the Qiagen OneStep RT-PCR kit, followed by a second-round multiplex PCR, size selection and purification. The libraries underwent paired-end sequencing with 100 bp reads on an Illumina HiSeq2000. As for the original processing: Reads were processed with SOAPnuke, discarding reads with adapters, uncalled bases, mean Phred below 15, or no exact constant-primer or identifier match. COPE v1.2.5 was used to merge high-quality paired reads. Clonotypes were defined as unique nucleotide sequences and were aligned to IMGT TRB V, D and J references using MiTCR v1.1. Analysis was restricted to V-J combinations with a frequency above 0.0001, which covered 99.2% of repertoires. For each V-J combination, a TCR clonal expansion and chaos score was defined as the ratio of F50 clonal expansion to chaos observed in the TCRdist matrix. Features were reduced by Welch's t-statistics and random forest to 10 to 15 V-J combinations, which fed a naive Bayes classifier. Thyroid-blood repertoire similarity was quantified with the Morisita-Horn index. Through fastp at Q25 and MiXCR, TCRdb rebuilt clones from the public reads, retaining in-frame beta chains. All rows with the same CDR3 protein become a single entry with the most common DNA and genes. None of the V and J calls come from the authors' own analysis; TCRdb made them. The sample contains approximately 1.2 million distinct CDR3 sequences, 36% of them found a single time. The leading ten clones occupy approximately 12% of the sample.

The TCR was taken from an adult man with Graves' hyperthyroidism. Source material: peripheral blood or thyroid tissue (not recorded which). This sequence uses TRBV2 and TRBJ2-7; a tentative D match to TRBD2 spans 5 bases. CDR3 reads: CASSASSVSAVYEQYF. The nucleotides read TGTGCCAGCAGTGCCAGTAGCGTGTCAGCAGTATACGAGCAGTACTTC.